This paragraph covers one TCR beta chain sequence. The method was immunoSEQ multiplex PCR; TCRdb's version includes in-frame clones alone and lacks a portion of them. Of over 200,000 clones in the sample, approximately 90% were seen once. This sample is drawn from a study of blood T cell repertoires in COVID-19. The CDR3 contains 14 residues. The V gene lost 1 base and the J gene lost 7 bases, with 10 bases spanning the gap. Per germline, CDR1 SGHVS and CDR2 FQNEAQ. The sequence was collected from a middle-aged man with acute or convalescent COVID-19. The sequenced material came from peripheral blood. V and J are TRBV7-8 and TRBJ2-2; no clear D. The CDR3 reads CASSLVDGSGELFF. In nucleotides, the CDR3 is TGTGCCAGCAGCTTAGTTGATGGTAGCGGGGAGCTGTTTTTT.